The T cell receptor (beta chain) described here comes from a study of cytotoxic CD8 clonotypes in ibrutinib-treated CLL. Method: immunoSEQ multiplex PCR; TCRdb's copy keeps in-frame clones and lacks some. Of 300,000 or so clones in the sample, roughly 67% were seen once. Germline V CDR1 and CDR2: MNHNS, SASEGT. CDR3 length: 17 residues. V dropped 1 base and J dropped 3 bases, with 18 bases sitting between them. The TCR originated in a human donor with chronic lymphocytic leukemia. Here the sequenced sample was PBMCs, taken after 36 months of ibrutinib treatment. The V call is TRBV6-1, the J call TRBJ1-1; TRBD1 is a possible D gene (6 bases). The CDR3 region is CASSEEWGAKWYTEAFF. For the CDR3, the DNA is TGTGCCAGCAGTGAAGAATGGGGGGCCAAGTGGTACACTGAAGCTTTCTTT.